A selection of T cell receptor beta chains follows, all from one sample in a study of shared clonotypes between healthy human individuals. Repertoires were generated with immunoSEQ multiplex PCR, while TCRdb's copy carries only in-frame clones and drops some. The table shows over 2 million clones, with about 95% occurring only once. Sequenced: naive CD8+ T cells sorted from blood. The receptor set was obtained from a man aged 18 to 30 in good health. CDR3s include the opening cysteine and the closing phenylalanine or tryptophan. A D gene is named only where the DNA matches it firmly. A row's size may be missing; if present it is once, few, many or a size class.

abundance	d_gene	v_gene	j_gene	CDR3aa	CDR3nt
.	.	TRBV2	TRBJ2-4	CASSTGTGIQYF	TGTGCCAGCAGCACGGGAACTGGCATTCAGTACTTC
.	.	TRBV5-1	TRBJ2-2	CASRSDLGPTGELFF	TGCGCCAGCCGCTCCGACCTCGGGCCCACCGGGGAGCTGTTTTTT
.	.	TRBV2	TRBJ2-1	CASVPQGWDEQFF	TGTGCCAGCGTCCCGCAGGGTTGGGATGAGCAGTTCTTC
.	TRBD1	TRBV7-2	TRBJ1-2	CASSLEGQLPINYGYTF	TGTGCCAGCAGCTTAGAGGGACAGCTCCCTATTAACTATGGCTACACCTTC
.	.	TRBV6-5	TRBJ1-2	CASSPDSSNYGYTF	TGTGCCAGCAGCCCTGACAGTTCTAACTATGGCTACACCTTC
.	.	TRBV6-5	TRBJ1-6	CASRAGPGSPLHF	TGTGCCAGCAGGGCAGGGCCAGGATCACCCCTCCACTTT
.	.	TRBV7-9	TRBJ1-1	CASSLNSGGGEAFF	TGTGCCAGCAGCTTAAACTCTGGGGGTGGTGAAGCTTTCTTT
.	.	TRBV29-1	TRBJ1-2	CSVEDSLYGYTF	TGCAGCGTTGAGGACAGCCTCTATGGCTACACCTTC
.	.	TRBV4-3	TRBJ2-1	CASSPNIDRVGLAVIGNEQFF	TGCGCCAGCAGCCCGAATATTGACAGGGTTGGGCTAGCGGTCATAGGGAATGAGCAGTTCTTC
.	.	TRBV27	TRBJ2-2	CASSLIREGGELFF	TGTGCCAGCAGTTTAATTAGGGAAGGCGGGGAGCTGTTTTTT
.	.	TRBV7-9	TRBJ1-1	CASTDPDRNTEAFF	TGTGCCAGCACCGACCCCGACAGGAACACTGAAGCTTTCTTT
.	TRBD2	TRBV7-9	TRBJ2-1	CASSPPGGSSYNEQFF	TGTGCCAGCAGCCCCCCTGGCGGGAGCTCCTACAATGAGCAGTTCTTC
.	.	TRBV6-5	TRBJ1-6	CASSFILGGLGSPLHF	TGTGCCAGCAGTTTTATATTGGGGGGCTTGGGTTCACCCCTCCACTTT
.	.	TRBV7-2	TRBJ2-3	CASSPREAGWDTQYF	TGTGCCAGCAGCCCCCGAGAGGCCGGGTGGGATACGCAGTATTTT
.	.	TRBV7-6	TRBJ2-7	CASSPLTPGVYEQYF	TGTGCCAGCAGCCCCTTAACGCCGGGGGTCTACGAGCAGTACTTC
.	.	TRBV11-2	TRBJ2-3	CASSLGTWVVDTQYF	TGTGCCAGCAGCTTAGGGACTTGGGTGGTAGATACGCAGTATTTT
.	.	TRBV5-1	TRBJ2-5	CASGSFAGREETQYF	TGCGCCAGCGGATCTTTCGCAGGGCGGGAAGAGACCCAGTACTTC
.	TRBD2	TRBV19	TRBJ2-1	CASSADAGGTDNEQFF	TGTGCCAGTAGTGCCGACGCGGGGGGAACGGACAATGAGCAGTTCTTC
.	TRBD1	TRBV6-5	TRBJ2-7	CASSRGQGNEQYF	TGTGCCAGCAGTCGTGGACAGGGCAACGAGCAGTACTTC
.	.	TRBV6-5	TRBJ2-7	CASSYNSPEQYF	TGTGCCAGCAGCTACAATAGTCCCGAGCAGTACTTC
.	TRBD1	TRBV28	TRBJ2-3	CASSLWDRVTDTQYF	TGTGCCAGCAGTTTATGGGACAGGGTCACAGATACGCAGTATTTT
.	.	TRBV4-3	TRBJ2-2	CASSLLGAGELFF	TGCGCCAGCAGCCTCCTGGGGGCCGGGGAGCTGTTTTTT
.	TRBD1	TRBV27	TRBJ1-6	CASSSGQGGNSPLHF	TGTGCCAGCAGTTCCGGACAGGGTGGAAATTCACCCCTCCACTTT
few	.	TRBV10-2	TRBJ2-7	CASSGAGEQYF	TGCGCCAGCAGTGGCGCTGGGGAGCAGTACTTC
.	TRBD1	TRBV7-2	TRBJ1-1	CASSDRTGGITEAFF	TGTGCCAGCAGCGACAGGACAGGGGGGATCACTGAAGCTTTCTTT
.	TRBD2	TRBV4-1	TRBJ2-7	CASRFGLAGAYEQYF	TGCGCCAGCAGGTTTGGACTAGCGGGAGCCTACGAGCAGTACTTC